The clone carrying this TCR beta chain has ten or more counts. What it recognizes is unknown. Germline CDR1 reads SGHTA; CDR2 reads FQGTGA. After removal of 5 bases from V and 0 bases from J, the junction contained 3 bases not matched to a gene. This CDR3 comprises 15 residues. 5'-RACE, quantitative and with molecular barcodes, yielded the TCR beta libraries. MiXCR, applied by TCRdb to the 5' RACE reads, yields one record per CDR3 protein. The sample holds 250,000 to 350,000 distinct CDR3 sequences; approximately 20% are singletons and the top ten take less than 9.5%. This sample was included in a study of CD8 T cells in ankylosing spondylitis. General study results and limits: Apparently characteristic of ankylosing spondylitis blood was a TCR beta motif (about 8 highly homologous variants). Reported data indicate significant enrichment of disease-linked clones within matched ankylosing spondylitis synovial fluid. Certain motif variants had earlier appeared in reactive arthritis synovial fluid and blood.

Sample: blood, either unsorted or a sorted T cell fraction (not recorded which). This sequence was found in a male donor with ankylosing spondylitis or in good health (not recorded which). The rearrangement links TRBV7-3 to TRBJ2-2; 7 bases are shared with TRBD1. The CDR3 nucleotides are TGTGCCAGCAGCCAAGGGGGCCCGAACACCGGGGAGCTGTTTTTT. It yields the protein CASSQGGPNTGELFF.